This T cell receptor (beta chain) was found in a study of T-cell memory formation after mild COVID-19. Across the whole study: Clusters were largely donor specific.

In TCRdb, the 5' RACE reads were re-called with MiXCR into one record per CDR3 protein. The sample has 140,000 or so distinct CDR3 sequences, about 5.7% seen once; the top ten hold about 2%. Trimming took off 1 base at V and 7 bases at J, with 13 bases between the two ends. This CDR3 comprises 14 residues. Germline V gene lookup returns CDR1 SEHNR and CDR2 FQNEAQ (reference sequence). Study conclusions and caveats: Whether day 37 second-wave clones are SARS-CoV-2-specific was not confirmed. CD4/CD8 balance characterized clones contracting day 15 to 85, and CD4+ skew characterized later expanders. Mainly CM and EM harbored the contracting CD4+ clones; mainly EMRA harbored the CD8+ ones.

This clonotype was seen repeatedly, ten times or more. What it binds is unknown. The sequence came from an adult woman who had mild COVID-19 (a few samples of this study predate the infection). Cell type and time point are not known. This chain links TRBV7-9 with TRBJ2-5; D is undetermined. Material: PBMCs or a T cell subset sorted from them (not recorded which). The CDR3 DNA is TGTGCCAGCAGCTTAGTAGAAGCGTACTGGACCCAGTACTTC. Translation: CASSLVEAYWTQYF.